One sample yielded the 7 T cell receptor beta chains listed below, sequenced in a study of technical replicates of blood from a handful of donors. Only in-frame clones appear in the TCRdb table, and some are missing; sequencing was by immunoSEQ multiplex PCR. The repertoire includes 50,000 to 70,000 clones, 70% to 90% of them detected once, and approximately 5% sits in the top ten. Sequencing used PBMCs. These receptors were obtained from a human donor in good health. Some clones in this sample may be carry-over from other donors' samples.

The chain has TRBV7-8 and TRBJ2-3; weak D call: TRBD1 (5 bases). Trimming removed 1 base at V and 2 bases at J, with 16 bases between. Germline CDR1 is SGHVS and CDR2 is FQNEAQ. The CDR3 loop spans 17 amino acids. The CDR3 DNA sequence: TGTGCCAGCAGCTTAGGATTCAGGGAAGGGCCCACAGATACGCAGTATTTT. Translating it yields CASSLGFREGPTDTQYF.

This chain links TRBV4-3 with TRBJ2-5; TRBD1 is a possible D gene (6 bases). V was cut by 0 bases and J by 5 bases, with 7 bases left in between. CDR3 length: 13 amino acids. Germline V CDR1 and CDR2: LGHNA, YSLEER. The CDR3 region is CASSQDRGETQYF. The CDR3 DNA sequence: TGCGCCAGCAGCCAAGACAGGGGCGAGACCCAGTACTTC.

The gene calls are TRBV7-9 and TRBJ1-1, with D possibly TRBD1 on 5 matching bases. The length of the CDR3 is 14 residues. Germline-derived CDR1 and CDR2 are SEHNR and FQNEAQ (reference sequence). The V and J ends lost 0 bases and 5 bases respectively, with 10 bases between them. The CDR3 coding sequence is TGTGCCAGCAGCTTAGCAGGGGTCTGGACTGAAGCTTTCTTT. It is translated as CASSLAGVWTEAFF.

This clone was recorded at least ten times. This sequence joins TRBV4-2 and TRBJ1-1, with 7 bases lining up with TRBD1. With V trimmed by 3 bases and J by 4 bases, 5 bases remained unmatched. The germline V gene encodes CDR1 LGHNA and CDR2 YNFKEQ. This CDR3 contains 14 residues. The CDR3 here is CASSQGQLSTEAFF. The CDR3 bases are TGTGCCAGCAGCCAGGGACAGTTATCCACTGAAGCTTTCTTT.

This sequence joins TRBV11-2 and TRBJ1-5; 7 nucleotides agree with TRBD1. Germline CDR1 and CDR2: SGHAT and FQNNGV. The ends lost 5 bases at V and 4 bases at J; junction bases unmatched: 11. The CDR3 is 16 residues long. The CDR3 protein is CASSRYYRGTNQPQHF. The CDR3 region has the DNA TGTGCCAGCAGCAGATACTACAGGGGCACTAATCAGCCCCAGCATTTT.

The chain uses TRBV7-2 and TRBJ1-4; the D is unclear. CDR3 length equals 13 residues. Looked up from germline, CDR1 is SGHTA and CDR2 is FQGNSA. Between the trimmed V and J ends, which lost 0 bases and 5 bases, there was a span of 4 bases. CDR3 sequence reads: CASSLAENEKLFF. The CDR3 region has the DNA TGTGCCAGCAGCTTAGCAGAGAATGAAAAACTGTTTTTT.

This clone was counted only a few times. This rearrangement joins TRBV7-9 to TRBJ2-2, with D perhaps matching TRBD1 (6 bases). The germline V gene encodes CDR1 SEHNR and CDR2 FQNEAQ (reference sequence). V shed 6 bases and J shed 10 bases, with 9 bases lying between them. The CDR3 has 11 amino acids. The DNA for the CDR3 is TGTGCCAGCAGACAGGGTGAGGAGCTGTTTTTT. As protein: CASRQGEELFF. The variable domain in full, with the rest retrieved from reference TRBV7-9 and TRBJ2-2, is DTGVSQNPRHKITKRGQNVTFRCDPISEHNRLYWYRQTLGQGPEFLTYFQNEAQLEKSRLLSDRFSAERPKGSFSTLEIQRTEQGDSAMYLCASRQGEELFFGEGSRLTVL.